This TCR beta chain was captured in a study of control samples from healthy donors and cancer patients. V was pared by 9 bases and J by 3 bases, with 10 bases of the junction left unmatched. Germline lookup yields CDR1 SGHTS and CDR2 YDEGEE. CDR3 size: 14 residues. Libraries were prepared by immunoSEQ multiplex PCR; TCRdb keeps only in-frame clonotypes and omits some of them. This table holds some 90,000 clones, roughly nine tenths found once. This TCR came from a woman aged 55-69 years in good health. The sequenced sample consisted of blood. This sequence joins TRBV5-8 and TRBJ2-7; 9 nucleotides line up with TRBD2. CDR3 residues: CATTPREGGYEQYF. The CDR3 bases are TGTGCCACTACGCCGCGGGAGGGTGGCTACGAGCAGTACTTC.